The source of this T cell receptor (beta chain) is a study of beta chain features in type 1 diabetes. This clone was counted between two and nine times. Germline trimming cut 0 bases from V and 1 base from J; bases unmatched to any gene: 0. The length of the CDR3 is 14 residues. From germline, CDR1 is MDHEN and CDR2 SYDVKM. What was sequenced were expressed TCRB transcripts, since all of the isolated RNA had been reverse transcribed. Only in-frame clones appear in the TCRdb table, and some are missing; sequencing was by immunoSEQ multiplex PCR. The sample yields about 320,000 clones, 14% seen once. The receptor was isolated from a young man in good health. Sequenced: central memory CD4+ T cells from blood. This sequence joins TRBV28 and TRBJ2-7; 7 bases map to TRBD1. CDR3: CASSLWGQSYEQYF. CDR3 bases: TGTGCCAGCAGTTTATGGGGACAGTCCTACGAGCAGTACTTC.